One and the same sample provided the 22 T cell receptor beta chains below, sequenced in a study of beta chain features in type 1 diabetes. Study conclusions and caveats: Shorter TCRB CDR3s, moderately but significantly so, marked every one of the four CD4+ subsets in Type 1 diabetes patients.

The whole isolated RNA underwent reverse transcription, so sequencing captured expressed TCRB transcripts. The table came from immunoSEQ multiplex PCR; TCRdb's copy has only in-frame clones and leaves some out. The sample shows some 330,000 clones, roughly 12% of them seen only once. No antigen is known for these receptors. Sequenced material: naive CD4+ T cells from blood. Every receptor here comes from a woman aged 18-35 years with type 1 diabetes.

This clone came up a few times. The chain combines TRBV19 with TRBJ1-2; D is uncertain. V lost 11 bases and J 8 bases, leaving 21 bases between the germline ends. The germline V gene encodes CDR1 LNHDA and CDR2 SQIVND (reference sequence). The CDR3 consists of 13 residues. The CDR3 here is CARVRGPDRGYTF. In DNA form, the CDR3 reads TGTGCCCGAGTACGCGGGCCCGATAGGGGCTACACCTTC.

The gene calls are TRBV2 and TRBJ1-5; D is unresolved. The CDR3 extends over 12 amino acids. The germline V and J ends were trimmed by 10 bases and 5 bases, with 12 bases remaining between them. From germline, CDR1 is SNHLY and CDR2 FYNNEI. CDR3 in amino acids: CATAKEDQPQHF. The CDR3 DNA is TGTGCCACCGCGAAAGAGGATCAGCCCCAGCATTTT. The entire variable domain, with the rest obtained from reference TRBV2 and TRBJ1-5, is as follows: EPEVTQTPSHQVTQMGQEVILRCVPISNHLYFYWYRQILGQKVEFLVSFYNNEISEKSEIFDDQFSVERPDGSNFTLKIRSTKLEDSAMYFCATAKEDQPQHFGDGTRLSIL.

The genes are TRBV11-2 and TRBJ1-2; 9 nucleotides line up with TRBD1. The germline V gene has CDR1 SGHAT and CDR2 FQNNGV. This CDR3 is 15 amino acids long. V shed 0 bases and J 6 bases; nucleotides not matched to a gene: 5. The CDR3 bases are TGTGCCAGCAGCTTAGAGGGGACAGGGTGGGATGGCTACACCTTC. Protein sequence: CASSLEGTGWDGYTF.

This clone came up a few times. The V call is TRBV4-3, the J call TRBJ2-1; TRBD2 matches 7 bases. J lost 8 bases, V lost 0 bases, and 4 bases had no gene match. The germline CDR1 and CDR2 sequences are LGHNA and YSLEER. This CDR3 is 14 amino acids long. The CDR3: CASSQDGGSYEQFF. The CDR3 DNA is TGCGCCAGCAGCCAAGATGGCGGGAGTTATGAGCAGTTCTTC.

In its sample, this clone was seen a few times. For the CDR3, the DNA is TGTGCCAGCAGCCCCCCGAGACAGGGTAGGACTGAAGCTTTCTTT. Protein product: CASSPPRQGRTEAFF. The J gene is TRBJ1-1, the V gene TRBV9, with TRBD1 matching 7 bases. This CDR3 comprises 15 residues. Germline loops: CDR1 SGDLS, CDR2 YYNGEE. The trim removed 4 bases at V and 5 bases at J, leaving 11 bases unmatched.

This clone turned up a few times. This chain links TRBV12-5 with TRBJ2-5; 9 bases map to TRBD1. With 1 base clipped from V and 5 bases from J, the junction kept 2 bases outside the gene matches. This CDR3 contains 14 residues. Germline V lookup: CDR1 LGHNT, CDR2 FRNRAP. CDR3 DNA sequence: TGTGCTAGTGGTTTGGACAGGGGGCGCGAGACCCAGTACTTC. This translates into CASGLDRGRETQYF.

This clone was seen more than once but under ten times. The chain couples TRBV28 to TRBJ1-5, with D perhaps TRBD1 (6 bases). V was trimmed by 6 bases and J by 7 bases, leaving 7 bases between them. The CDR3 loop spans 11 amino acids. The V gene's germline CDR1 is MDHEN and CDR2 SYDVKM. This CDR3 is CASSQGQPQHF. CDR3 DNA: TGTGCCAGCAGCCAGGGGCAGCCCCAGCATTTT. Variable domain in full (rest from reference TRBV28 and TRBJ1-5): DVKVTQSSRYLVKRTGEKVFLECVQDMDHENMFWYRQDPGLGLRLIYFSYDVKMKEKGDIPEGYSVSREKKERFSLILESASTNQTSMYLCASSQGQPQHFGDGTRLSIL.

The chain is built from TRBV4-3 and TRBJ1-5; TRBD1 agrees at 7 bases. Trimming took 1 base from V and 2 from J; bases not matched to a gene: 5. The CDR3 is made up of 16 amino acids. Germline values: CDR1 LGHNA, CDR2 YSLEER. The CDR3 here is CASSQGAGGRNQPQHF. In DNA, the CDR3 is TGCGCCAGCAGCCAAGGCGCAGGGGGGCGCAATCAGCCCCAGCATTTT.

This clone was seen only a few times. V usage is TRBV7-2 and J usage is TRBJ2-1, with TRBD2 identical over 8 bases. Trimming cost V 1 base and J 4 bases; bases outside gene matches: 6. CDR3 length equals 16 residues. CDR1 SGHTA and CDR2 FQGNSA come from the germline V gene. The CDR3 loop is CASSLVVAGKYNEQFF. The CDR3 DNA follows: TGTGCCAGCAGCTTAGTCGTAGCGGGAAAGTACAATGAGCAGTTCTTC.

There are a few counts of this clone. This chain uses TRBV18 with TRBJ2-4; 7 bases fit TRBD1. Unmatched junction bases numbered 3, after V lost 3 bases and J lost 4 bases. The CDR3 runs 14 residues. Germline V gene sequence: CDR1 KGHSH, CDR2 LQKENI. CDR3 coding DNA: TGTGCCAGCTCACCGGGGACAGCAAAAAACATTCAGTACTTC. It encodes CASSPGTAKNIQYF.

The chain employs TRBV29-1 and TRBJ2-1; 8 bases align to TRBD2. In germline, CDR1 is SQVTM, CDR2 ANQGSEA. The CDR3 length is 17 residues. V gave up 4 bases and J gave up 0 bases; unmatched junction bases: 11. The chain's CDR3 is CSVVLAGGYSSYNEQFF. For the CDR3, the DNA is TGCAGCGTTGTTTTGGCGGGGGGCTACAGCTCCTACAATGAGCAGTTCTTC.

The rearrangement links TRBV28 to TRBJ1-5, with TRBD1 as a possible D gene (6 bases). Germline V gives CDR1 MDHEN, CDR2 SYDVKM. The CDR3 is 14 residues long. V gave up 3 bases and J gave up 6 bases, with 12 bases separating them. CDR3 bases: TGTGCCAGCAGTTTTATGGACAGAGGTCAGCCCCAGCATTTT. Protein product: CASSFMDRGQPQHF. The full variable domain, in which reference TRBV28 and TRBJ1-5 provide the parts outside the CDR3, is DVKVTQSSRYLVKRTGEKVFLECVQDMDHENMFWYRQDPGLGLRLIYFSYDVKMKEKGDIPEGYSVSREKKERFSLILESASTNQTSMYLCASSFMDRGQPQHFGDGTRLSIL.

The rearrangement joins TRBV30 to TRBJ1-2; TRBD1 aligns across 7 bases. The CDR3 consists of 12 residues. Trimming took 5 bases from V and 6 from J; bases not matched to a gene: 6. Per the germline V gene, CDR1 is GTSNPN and CDR2 is SVGIG (reference sequence). CDR3 in amino acids: CAWGDSADGYTF. The DNA for the CDR3 is TGTGCCTGGGGGGACAGCGCCGATGGCTACACCTTC.

The chain combines TRBV30 with TRBJ2-7; D is possibly TRBD1 (5 bases). This CDR3 has 14 amino acids. Germline assignment: CDR1 GTSNPN and CDR2 SVGIG (reference sequence). Trimming left V 0 bases short and J 4 bases short, with 13 bases between. CDR3 protein: CAWSVHGRDYEQYF. Here the CDR3 DNA reads TGTGCCTGGAGTGTACACGGCAGGGATTACGAGCAGTACTTC.

The genes are TRBV27 and TRBJ1-1; TRBD1 matches 9 bases. V gave up 4 bases and J gave up 5 bases; unmatched junction bases: 8. CDR3 length equals 15 residues. Looked up from germline, CDR1 is MNHEY and CDR2 is SMNVEV (reference sequence). This CDR3 reads CASSSTWDRVTEAFF. CDR3 coding DNA: TGTGCCAGCAGTTCGACCTGGGACAGGGTTACTGAAGCTTTCTTT.

V is TRBV15 and J is TRBJ1-5, with D perhaps matching TRBD1 (5 bases). Between the trimmed V and J ends, which lost 5 bases and 5 bases, there was a span of 10 bases. Germline lookup yields CDR1 LNHNV and CDR2 YYDKDF (reference sequence). The CDR3 sequence is 13 residues long. This CDR3 is CATSAGWHQPQHF. CDR3 nucleotides: TGTGCCACCAGCGCAGGGTGGCATCAGCCCCAGCATTTT.

This rearrangement joins TRBV5-4 to TRBJ1-6, with 7 nucleotides matching TRBD1. Germline V gives CDR1 SGHNT, CDR2 YYREEE (reference sequence). With V trimmed by 3 bases and J by 7 bases, 10 bases remained unmatched. This CDR3 comprises 16 residues. The DNA of the CDR3 is TGTGCCAGCAGCTCGGTACAGGGGACGACCAATTCACCCCTCCACTTT. Translation: CASSSVQGTTNSPLHF.

The table lists this clone with a few counts. This chain links TRBV5-1 with TRBJ1-5; TRBD1 might be the D (6 bases). Trimming cost V 0 bases and J 0 bases, with 7 bases left between them. Germline-derived CDR1 and CDR2 are SGHRS and YFSETQ. This CDR3 contains 15 residues. CDR3 sequence: CASSLGDISNQPQHF. Here the CDR3 DNA reads TGCGCCAGCAGCTTGGGGGACATTAGCAATCAGCCCCAGCATTTT.

This clone turned up a few times. Additional DNA sequences in this sample encode the identical CDR3. The genes are TRBV7-2 and TRBJ2-1; 15 nucleotides match TRBD2. This CDR3 region has 16 residues. Trimming removed 4 bases from V and 7 bases from J; junction bases left unmatched: 5. Germline V gene lookup returns CDR1 SGHTA and CDR2 FQGNSA. CDR3 protein: CASSSGLAGGQNEQFF. As DNA, the CDR3 is TGTGCCAGCAGCTCAGGACTAGCGGGAGGGCAGAATGAGCAGTTCTTC.

The V gene is TRBV2, the J gene TRBJ2-1; possible D gene TRBD1, 5 bases. The CDR3 is made up of 14 amino acids. Germline V CDR1 and CDR2: SNHLY, FYNNEI. V gave up 10 bases and J gave up 1 base, with 14 bases separating them. CDR3 loop: CATDRTTSYNEQFF. DNA of the CDR3: TGTGCCACCGATCGGACAACGTCCTACAATGAGCAGTTCTTC.

V and J are TRBV11-3 and TRBJ1-4; D gene uncertain. CDR3 length: 15 amino acids. Trimming shortened V by 5 bases and J by 4 bases, and 14 bases separated the two germline ends. CDR1 and CDR2 (germline): SGHNT, YENEEA. CDR3 sequence reads: CASSQRTGINEKLFF. For the CDR3, the DNA is TGTGCCAGCAGCCAAAGGACTGGGATTAATGAAAAACTGTTTTTT.

This clone was seen more than once but under ten times. This sequence joins TRBV13 and TRBJ1-1; D perhaps matches TRBD1 (6 bases). From germline, CDR1 is PRHDT and CDR2 FYEKMQ (reference sequence). Trimming took 3 bases from V and 9 from J, leaving 11 bases between them. This CDR3 has 12 residues. CDR3 residues: CASSFRTEKAFF. Here the CDR3 DNA reads TGTGCCAGCAGCTTCCGGACAGAGAAAGCTTTCTTT.